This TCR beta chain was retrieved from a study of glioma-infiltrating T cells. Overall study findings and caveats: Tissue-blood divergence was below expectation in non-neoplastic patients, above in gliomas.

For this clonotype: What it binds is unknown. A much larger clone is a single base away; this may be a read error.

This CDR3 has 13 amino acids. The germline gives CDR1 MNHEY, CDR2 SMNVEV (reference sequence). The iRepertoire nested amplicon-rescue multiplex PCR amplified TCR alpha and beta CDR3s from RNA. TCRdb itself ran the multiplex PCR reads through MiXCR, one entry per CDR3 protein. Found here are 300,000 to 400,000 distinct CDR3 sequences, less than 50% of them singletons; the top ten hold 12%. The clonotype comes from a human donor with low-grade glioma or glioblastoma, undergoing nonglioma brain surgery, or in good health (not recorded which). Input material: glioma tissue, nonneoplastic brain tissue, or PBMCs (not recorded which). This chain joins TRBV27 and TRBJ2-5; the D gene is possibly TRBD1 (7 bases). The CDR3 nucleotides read TGTGCCAGCAGTGCGGGACAGTTAAGGACCAAGTACTTC. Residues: CASSAGQLRTKYF.